Listed below are T cell receptor beta chains from one sample, sequenced in a study of OX40 agonist ivuxolimab in advanced cancers. Measured with immunoSEQ multiplex PCR; TCRdb has only the in-frame clones, and not every one. The table includes 99,000 or so clones, over 75% detected once. Source: CD4+ or CD8+ T cells sorted from blood, taken in a trial of the OX40 agonist ivuxolimab. The source of these receptors is an adult with an advanced solid tumor such as melanoma, head and neck, liver or kidney cancer. Each CDR3 is given with its conserved first and last residue. The order of the fields is D gene, J gene, clone size, V gene, CDR3 DNA, CDR3 protein. The D gene is left open where the match is weak. A clone size is listed for some rows: how often the clone was seen (once, few, many), or a class if it is expanded.

d_call: TRBD2; j_call: TRBJ2-1; clone_size: NA; v_call: TRBV11-1; cdr3_nt: TGTGCCAGCAGCTTTTTTGGTCTAGCGGGAGGAAGCTCCTACAATGAGCAGTTCTTC; cdr3_aa: CASSFFGLAGGSSYNEQFF
d_call: TRBD2; j_call: TRBJ2-1; clone_size: NA; v_call: TRBV7-9; cdr3_nt: TGTGCCAGCAGCTTAGGAGTTGGACTAGCGGCGTCGAATGAGCAGTTCTTC; cdr3_aa: CASSLGVGLAASNEQFF
d_call: NA; j_call: TRBJ2-7; clone_size: NA; v_call: TRBV28; cdr3_nt: TGTGCCAGCAGGGCTAAGGGCTACGAGCAGTACTTC; cdr3_aa: CASRAKGYEQYF
d_call: NA; j_call: TRBJ2-7; clone_size: once; v_call: TRBV2; cdr3_nt: TGTGCCAGCAGTGTGGGGGTAGTGGGGGAGCAGTACTTC; cdr3_aa: CASSVGVVGEQYF
d_call: NA; j_call: TRBJ2-1; clone_size: NA; v_call: TRBV5-6; cdr3_nt: TGTGCCAGCAGCAAGGAACTCCTTGAGCAGTTCTTC; cdr3_aa: CASSKELLEQFF
d_call: NA; j_call: TRBJ1-5; clone_size: once; v_call: TRBV28; cdr3_nt: TGTGCCAGCAGTCGCCCTAGCAATCAGCCCCAGCATTTT; cdr3_aa: CASSRPSNQPQHF
d_call: NA; j_call: TRBJ2-5; clone_size: NA; v_call: TRBV6-1; cdr3_nt: TGTGCCAGCAGTCGCGGGACAGCATCTAGGGAGACCCAGTACTTC; cdr3_aa: CASSRGTASRETQYF
d_call: NA; j_call: TRBJ2-5; clone_size: NA; v_call: TRBV4-2; cdr3_nt: TGTGCCAGCAGCCAAGGACAGGAAGAGACCCAGTACTTC; cdr3_aa: CASSQGQEETQYF
d_call: TRBD2; j_call: TRBJ2-7; clone_size: NA; v_call: TRBV7-2; cdr3_nt: TGTGCCAGCAGCTTGGGGGTAGCGGGCCAGGGCGCCTACGAGCAGTACTTC; cdr3_aa: CASSLGVAGQGAYEQYF
d_call: TRBD1; j_call: TRBJ2-2; clone_size: NA; v_call: TRBV6-5; cdr3_nt: TGTGCCAGCAGTTACACAGGGGGCACCGGGGAGCTGTTTTTT; cdr3_aa: CASSYTGGTGELFF
d_call: TRBD2; j_call: TRBJ2-7; clone_size: NA; v_call: TRBV5-4; cdr3_nt: TGTGCCAGCAGCTTCGAAGCGGGAGCCTTTCCTAGCGAGCAGTACTTC; cdr3_aa: CASSFEAGAFPSEQYF
d_call: TRBD1; j_call: TRBJ2-7; clone_size: NA; v_call: TRBV28; cdr3_nt: TGTGCCAGCAGTTTCGCCGGGACAGGGCGTGAGCAGTACTTC; cdr3_aa: CASSFAGTGREQYF
d_call: TRBD1; j_call: TRBJ1-5; clone_size: NA; v_call: TRBV18; cdr3_nt: TGTGCCAGCTCCCAGGGACAGGGAGTTACTTCCCAGCATTTT; cdr3_aa: CASSQGQGVTSQHF
d_call: NA; j_call: TRBJ2-2; clone_size: NA; v_call: TRBV5-4; cdr3_nt: TGTGCCAGCAGCCCTCAAATCATCGGTGTGTCCGGGGAGCTGTTTTTT; cdr3_aa: CASSPQIIGVSGELFF
d_call: NA; j_call: TRBJ2-3; clone_size: NA; v_call: TRBV9; cdr3_nt: TGTGCCAGCAGCCCACCCCGTTTAGCGGTTAGCACAGATACGCAGTATTTT; cdr3_aa: CASSPPRLAVSTDTQYF
d_call: TRBD2; j_call: TRBJ2-7; clone_size: NA; v_call: TRBV28; cdr3_nt: TGTGCCAGCACCCCGGGCGGGGGCTACGAGCAGTACTTC; cdr3_aa: CASTPGGGYEQYF
d_call: TRBD2; j_call: TRBJ2-7; clone_size: NA; v_call: TRBV7-3; cdr3_nt: TGTGCCAGCAGCTTAGTCGGAGCGGGAGCTGGCTACGAGCAGTACTTC; cdr3_aa: CASSLVGAGAGYEQYF
d_call: TRBD1; j_call: TRBJ1-2; clone_size: NA; v_call: TRBV28; cdr3_nt: TGTGCCAGCAGTTTAACAGGACAGGGAATGACTATCTATGGCTACACCTTC; cdr3_aa: CASSLTGQGMTIYGYTF
d_call: NA; j_call: TRBJ1-4; clone_size: NA; v_call: TRBV7-2; cdr3_nt: TGTGCCAGCAGCTTAGGAGGGGTCACTAATGAAAAACTGTTTTTT; cdr3_aa: CASSLGGVTNEKLFF
d_call: TRBD1; j_call: TRBJ1-2; clone_size: NA; v_call: TRBV19; cdr3_nt: TGTGCCAGTAGTATAGGCCAGGGGGTCACTGGCTACACCTTC; cdr3_aa: CASSIGQGVTGYTF
d_call: TRBD1; j_call: TRBJ1-2; clone_size: once; v_call: TRBV5-1; cdr3_nt: TGCGCCAGCAGCTCCGGGACAGAGTTCGGGGGCTACACCTTC; cdr3_aa: CASSSGTEFGGYTF
d_call: NA; j_call: TRBJ2-3; clone_size: once; v_call: TRBV6-1; cdr3_nt: TGTGCCACCGGGGAGAGCACAGATACGCAGTATTTT; cdr3_aa: CATGESTDTQYF
d_call: NA; j_call: TRBJ1-3; clone_size: NA; v_call: TRBV7-3; cdr3_nt: TGTGCCAGCAGCTTAATGGGCAGGGGAACTGGAAACACCATATATTTT; cdr3_aa: CASSLMGRGTGNTIYF
d_call: NA; j_call: TRBJ1-2; clone_size: NA; v_call: TRBV4-3; cdr3_nt: TGCGCCAGCAGCCAAGATGCCAGTTTTTCCCCCCGGGATGGCTACACCTTC; cdr3_aa: CASSQDASFSPRDGYTF
d_call: NA; j_call: TRBJ1-2; clone_size: NA; v_call: TRBV9; cdr3_nt: TGTGCCAGCAGCGTAGCCGCTTCCTATGGCTACACCTTC; cdr3_aa: CASSVAASYGYTF
d_call: NA; j_call: TRBJ2-1; clone_size: once; v_call: TRBV21-1; cdr3_nt: TGTGCCAGCAGCAAGGGAGGAGGGGCAAGGAATGAGCAGTTCTTC; cdr3_aa: CASSKGGGARNEQFF
d_call: TRBD2; j_call: TRBJ2-1; clone_size: NA; v_call: TRBV7-7; cdr3_nt: TGTGCCAGCAGCTTAGGACTAGCGGGCCCTGGTGAGCAGTTCTTC; cdr3_aa: CASSLGLAGPGEQFF
d_call: NA; j_call: TRBJ2-2; clone_size: NA; v_call: TRBV5-4; cdr3_nt: TGTGCCAGCAGCCCCTACACCGGGGAGCTGTTTTTT; cdr3_aa: CASSPYTGELFF
d_call: NA; j_call: TRBJ2-4; clone_size: NA; v_call: TRBV7-6; cdr3_nt: TGTGCCAGCAGACCTATTCTAGGACAGAGCAAAAACATTCAGTACTTC; cdr3_aa: CASRPILGQSKNIQYF
d_call: TRBD2; j_call: TRBJ2-3; clone_size: once; v_call: TRBV4-3; cdr3_nt: TGCGCCAGCAGCCAGGACGGGAGGGCGTTGGGTACGCAGTATTTT; cdr3_aa: CASSQDGRALGTQYF
d_call: NA; j_call: TRBJ2-1; clone_size: NA; v_call: TRBV18; cdr3_nt: TGTGCCAGCTCACCTGACAGGCGGAATGAGCAGTTCTTC; cdr3_aa: CASSPDRRNEQFF
d_call: TRBD2; j_call: TRBJ2-1; clone_size: NA; v_call: TRBV9; cdr3_nt: TGTGCCAGCAGCCCGGGACTAGCGGGAGGCCCCCAGGGTGAGCAGTTCTTC; cdr3_aa: CASSPGLAGGPQGEQFF